Listed below are T cell receptor beta chains from one sample, sequenced in a study of cytomegalovirus exposure and HLA in healthy donors. Method: immunoSEQ multiplex PCR; TCRdb's copy keeps in-frame clones and lacks some. The sample has about 190,000 clones, roughly 80% seen once. Sequences were obtained from PBMCs. All receptors derive from a woman in her 30s in good health and CMV-seropositive. CDR3s include the opening cysteine and the closing phenylalanine or tryptophan.

>TRBV15|TRBJ2-7
CATSLGTNYEQYF
>TRBV28|TRBJ1-1
CASSLSEGEAFF
>TRBV6-5|TRBJ2-5
CASSYGGPQETQYF
>TRBV6-1|TRBJ1-1
CASFRGNTEAFF
>TRBV19|TRBJ2-7
CASSPTTGGQYF
>TRBV7-6|TRBJ2-5
CASSSLSPGANQETQYF
>TRBV7-8|TRBJ2-7
CASSRKMWADYEQYF
>TRBV9|TRBJ2-5
CASSVESGETQYF
>TRBV5-1|TRBJ2-1
CASSLQDGGWDEQFF
>TRBV7-9|TRBJ1-2
CASSPARPGWGYTF
>TRBV9|TRBJ1-6
CASSVAGIGNSPLHF
>TRBV5-4|TRBJ2-1
CASSWTRKNYNEQFF
>TRBV7-9|TRBJ2-5
CASSGSRETQYF
>TRBV19|TRBJ2-7
CASSRDRASYEQYF
>TRBV27|TRBJ2-1
CASRLYPSGRWDEQFF
>TRBV10-3|TRBJ2-1
CAISESGGEFYNEQFF
>TRBV9|TRBJ2-1
CASSVALAGGGSEQFF
>TRBV7-2|TRBJ2-5
CASSRTALNQETQYF
>TRBV28|TRBJ2-7
CASSQTGAYSYEQYF
>TRBV5-1|TRBJ2-5
CASNRGLAGGQETQYF
>TRBV5-1|TRBJ2-1
CASSPVRSSGEQFF
>TRBV7-8|TRBJ1-1
CASSASVVRGGSNTEAFF
>TRBV21-1|TRBJ2-7
CASTGRQAYEQYF
>TRBV5-4|TRBJ2-1
CASSLRGGSYNEQFF
>TRBV6-5|TRBJ2-6
CASGTGDSGANVLTF
>TRBV11-3|TRBJ2-2
CASSFRGEAGELFF